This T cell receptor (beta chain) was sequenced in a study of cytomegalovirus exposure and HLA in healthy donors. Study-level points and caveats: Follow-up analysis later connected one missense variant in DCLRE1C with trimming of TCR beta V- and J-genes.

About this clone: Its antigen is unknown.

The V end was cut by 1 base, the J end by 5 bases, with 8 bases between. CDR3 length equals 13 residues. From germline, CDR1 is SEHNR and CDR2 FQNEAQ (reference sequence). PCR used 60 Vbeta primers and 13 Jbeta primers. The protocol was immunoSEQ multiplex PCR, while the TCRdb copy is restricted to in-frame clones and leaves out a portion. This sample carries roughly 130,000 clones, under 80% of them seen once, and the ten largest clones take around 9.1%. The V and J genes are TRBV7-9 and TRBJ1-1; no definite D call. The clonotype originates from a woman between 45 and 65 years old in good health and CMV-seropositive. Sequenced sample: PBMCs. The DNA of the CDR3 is TGTGCCAGCAGCTTAGAAGGGAGGACTGAAGCTTTCTTT. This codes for CASSLEGRTEAFF.